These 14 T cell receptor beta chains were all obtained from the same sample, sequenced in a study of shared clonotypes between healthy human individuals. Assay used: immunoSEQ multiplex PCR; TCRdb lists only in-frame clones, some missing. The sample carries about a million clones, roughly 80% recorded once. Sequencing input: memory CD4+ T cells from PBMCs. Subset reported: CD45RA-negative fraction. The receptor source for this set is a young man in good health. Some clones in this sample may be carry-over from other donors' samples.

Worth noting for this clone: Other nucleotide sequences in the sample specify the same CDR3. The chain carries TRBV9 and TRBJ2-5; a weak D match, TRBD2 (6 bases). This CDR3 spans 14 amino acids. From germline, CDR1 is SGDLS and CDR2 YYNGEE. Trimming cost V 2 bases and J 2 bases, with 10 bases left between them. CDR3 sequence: CASSVRGLQETQYF. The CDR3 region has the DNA TGTGCCAGCAGCGTTAGGGGACTTCAAGAGACCCAGTACTTC.

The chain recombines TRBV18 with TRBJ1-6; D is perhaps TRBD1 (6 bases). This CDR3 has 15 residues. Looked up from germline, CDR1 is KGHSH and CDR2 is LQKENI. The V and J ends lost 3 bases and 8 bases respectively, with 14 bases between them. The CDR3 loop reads CASSPTSQGDSPLHF. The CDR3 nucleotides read TGTGCCAGCTCACCCACGTCACAGGGTGATTCACCCCTCCACTTT.

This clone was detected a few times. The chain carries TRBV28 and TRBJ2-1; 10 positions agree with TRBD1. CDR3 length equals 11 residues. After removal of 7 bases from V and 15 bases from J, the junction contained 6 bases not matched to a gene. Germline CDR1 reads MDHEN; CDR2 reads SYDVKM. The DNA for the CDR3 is TGTGCCAGCAATGACAGGGGGCGCGGGTTCTTC. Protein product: CASNDRGRGFF.

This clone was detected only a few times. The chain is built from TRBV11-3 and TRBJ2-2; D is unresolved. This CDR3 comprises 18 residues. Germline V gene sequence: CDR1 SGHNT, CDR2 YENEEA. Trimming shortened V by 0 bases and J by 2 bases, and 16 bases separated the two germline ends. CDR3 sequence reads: CASSLDTLGDPNTGELFF. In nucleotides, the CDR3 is TGTGCCAGCAGCTTAGACACGTTAGGTGACCCTAACACCGGGGAGCTGTTTTTT.

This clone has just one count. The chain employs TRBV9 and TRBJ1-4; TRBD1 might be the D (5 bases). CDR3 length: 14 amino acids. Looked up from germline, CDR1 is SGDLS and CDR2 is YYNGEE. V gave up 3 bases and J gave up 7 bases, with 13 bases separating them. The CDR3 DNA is TGTGCCAGCAGCGCATTGGGGGGTGGTGAAAAACTGTTTTTT. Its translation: CASSALGGGEKLFF.

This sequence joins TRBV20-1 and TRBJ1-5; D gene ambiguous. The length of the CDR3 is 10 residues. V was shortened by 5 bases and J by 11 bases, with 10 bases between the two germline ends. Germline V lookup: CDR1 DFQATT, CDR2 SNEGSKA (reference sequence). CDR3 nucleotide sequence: TGCAGTGCTGGAATTAGGGCCCAGCATTTT. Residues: CSAGIRAQHF.

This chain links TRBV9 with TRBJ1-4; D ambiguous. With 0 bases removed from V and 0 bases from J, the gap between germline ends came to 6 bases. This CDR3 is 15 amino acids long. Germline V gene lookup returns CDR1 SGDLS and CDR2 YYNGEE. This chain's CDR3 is CASSVGATTNEKLFF. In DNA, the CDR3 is TGTGCCAGCAGCGTAGGGGCAACAACTAATGAAAAACTGTTTTTT.

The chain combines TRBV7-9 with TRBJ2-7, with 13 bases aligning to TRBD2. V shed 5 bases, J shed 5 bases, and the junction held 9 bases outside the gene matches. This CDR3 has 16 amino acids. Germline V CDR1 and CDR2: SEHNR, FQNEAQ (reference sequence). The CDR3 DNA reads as TGTGCCAGCAGCCAAGTTGGACTAGCGGGAGCTGACGAGCAGTACTTC. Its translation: CASSQVGLAGADEQYF.

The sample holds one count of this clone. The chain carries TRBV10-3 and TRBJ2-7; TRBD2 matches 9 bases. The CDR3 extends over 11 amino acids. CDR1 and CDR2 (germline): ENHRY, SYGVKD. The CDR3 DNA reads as TGTGCTAGCGGGAGCTCCTACGAGCAGTACTTC. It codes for CASGSSYEQYF.

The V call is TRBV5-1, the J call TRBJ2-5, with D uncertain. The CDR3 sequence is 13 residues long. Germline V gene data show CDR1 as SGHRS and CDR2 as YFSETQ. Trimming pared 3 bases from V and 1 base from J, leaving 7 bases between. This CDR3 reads CASSSSPQETQYF. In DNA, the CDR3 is TGCGCCAGCAGCTCCTCCCCCCAAGAGACCCAGTACTTC.

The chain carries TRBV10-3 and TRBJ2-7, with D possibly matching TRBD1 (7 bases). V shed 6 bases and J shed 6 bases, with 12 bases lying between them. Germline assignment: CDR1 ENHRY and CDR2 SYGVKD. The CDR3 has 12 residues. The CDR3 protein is CAIRTQGGEQYF. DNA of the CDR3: TGTGCCATCAGGACGCAGGGGGGCGAGCAGTACTTC.

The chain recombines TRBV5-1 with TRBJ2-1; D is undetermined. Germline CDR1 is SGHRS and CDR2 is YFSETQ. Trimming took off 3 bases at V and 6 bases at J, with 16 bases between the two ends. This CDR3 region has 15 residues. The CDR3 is CASSSPTAAGNEQFF. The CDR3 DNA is TGCGCCAGCAGCTCCCCGACCGCCGCCGGCAATGAGCAGTTCTTC.

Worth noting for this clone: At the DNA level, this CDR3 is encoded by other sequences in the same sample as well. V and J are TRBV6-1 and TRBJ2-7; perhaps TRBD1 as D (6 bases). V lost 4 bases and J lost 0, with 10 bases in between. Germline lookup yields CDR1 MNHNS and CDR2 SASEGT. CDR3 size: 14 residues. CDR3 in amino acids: CASSGGPSSYEQYF. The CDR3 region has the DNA TGTGCCAGCAGTGGGGGGCCCAGCTCCTACGAGCAGTACTTC.

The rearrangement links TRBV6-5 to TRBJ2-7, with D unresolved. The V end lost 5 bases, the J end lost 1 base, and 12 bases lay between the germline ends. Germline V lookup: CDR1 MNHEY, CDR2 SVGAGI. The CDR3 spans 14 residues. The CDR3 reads CASSLALGSYEQYF. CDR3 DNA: TGTGCCAGCAGTCTTGCCCTAGGATCCTACGAGCAGTACTTC.